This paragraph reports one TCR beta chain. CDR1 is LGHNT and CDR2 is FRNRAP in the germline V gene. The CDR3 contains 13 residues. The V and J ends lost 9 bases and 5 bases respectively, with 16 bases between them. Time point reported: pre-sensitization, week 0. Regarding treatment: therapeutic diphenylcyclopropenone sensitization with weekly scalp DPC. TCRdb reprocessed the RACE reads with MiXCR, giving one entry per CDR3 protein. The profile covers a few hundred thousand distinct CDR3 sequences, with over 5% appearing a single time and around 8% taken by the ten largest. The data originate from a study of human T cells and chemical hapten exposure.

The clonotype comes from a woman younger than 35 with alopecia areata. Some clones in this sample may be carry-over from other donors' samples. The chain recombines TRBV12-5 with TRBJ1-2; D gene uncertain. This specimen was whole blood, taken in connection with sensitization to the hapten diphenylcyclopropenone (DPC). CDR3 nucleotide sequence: TGTGCTAGCTCGGTTCAGGATGTGTATGGCTACACCTTC. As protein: CASSVQDVYGYTF. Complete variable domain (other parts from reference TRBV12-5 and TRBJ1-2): DARVTQTPRHKVTEMGQEVTMRCQPILGHNTVFWYRQTMMQGLELLAYFRNRAPLDDSGMPKDRFSAEMPDATLATLKIQPSEPRDSAVYFCASSVQDVYGYTFGSGTRLTVV.